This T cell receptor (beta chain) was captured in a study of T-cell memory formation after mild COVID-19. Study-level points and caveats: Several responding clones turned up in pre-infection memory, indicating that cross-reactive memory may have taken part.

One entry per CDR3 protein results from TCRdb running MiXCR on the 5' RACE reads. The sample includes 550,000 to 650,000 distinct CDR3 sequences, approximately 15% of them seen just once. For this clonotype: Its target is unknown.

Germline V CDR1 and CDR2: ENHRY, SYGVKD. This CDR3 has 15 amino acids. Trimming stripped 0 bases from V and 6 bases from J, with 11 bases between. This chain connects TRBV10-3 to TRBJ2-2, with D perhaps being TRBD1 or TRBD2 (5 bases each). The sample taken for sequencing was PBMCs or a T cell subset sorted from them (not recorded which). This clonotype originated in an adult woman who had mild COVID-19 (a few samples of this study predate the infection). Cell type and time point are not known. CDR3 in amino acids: CAISESGTRAGELFF. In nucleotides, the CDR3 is TGTGCCATCAGTGAGTCCGGGACGCGCGCCGGGGAGCTGTTTTTT.